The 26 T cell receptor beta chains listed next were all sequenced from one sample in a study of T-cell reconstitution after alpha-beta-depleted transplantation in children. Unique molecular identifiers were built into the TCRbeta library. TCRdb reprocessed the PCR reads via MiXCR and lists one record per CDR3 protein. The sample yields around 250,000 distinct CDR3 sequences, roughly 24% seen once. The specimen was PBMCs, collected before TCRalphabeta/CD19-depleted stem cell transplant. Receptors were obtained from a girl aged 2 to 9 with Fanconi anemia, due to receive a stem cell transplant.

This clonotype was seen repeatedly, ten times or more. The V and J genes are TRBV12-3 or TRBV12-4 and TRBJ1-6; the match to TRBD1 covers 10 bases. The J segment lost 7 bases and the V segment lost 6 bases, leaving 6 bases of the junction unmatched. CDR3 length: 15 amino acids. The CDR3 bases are TGTGCCAGCAGGCTGACAGGGGGCCGGAATTCACCCCTCCACTTT. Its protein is CASRLTGGRNSPLHF.

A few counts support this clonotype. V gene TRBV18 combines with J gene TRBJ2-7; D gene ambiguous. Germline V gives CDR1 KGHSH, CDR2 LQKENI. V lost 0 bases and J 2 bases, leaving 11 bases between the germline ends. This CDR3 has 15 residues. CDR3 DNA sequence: TGTGCCAGCTCACCACCGGAGTCCTTTCCCTACGAGCAGTACTTC. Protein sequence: CASSPPESFPYEQYF.

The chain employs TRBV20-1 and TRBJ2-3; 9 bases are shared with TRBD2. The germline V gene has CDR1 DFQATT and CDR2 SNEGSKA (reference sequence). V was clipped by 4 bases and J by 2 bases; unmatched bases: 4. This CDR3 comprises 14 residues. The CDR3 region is CSATSGIYTDTQYF. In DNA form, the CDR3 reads TGCAGTGCTACTAGCGGGATATACACAGATACGCAGTATTTT.

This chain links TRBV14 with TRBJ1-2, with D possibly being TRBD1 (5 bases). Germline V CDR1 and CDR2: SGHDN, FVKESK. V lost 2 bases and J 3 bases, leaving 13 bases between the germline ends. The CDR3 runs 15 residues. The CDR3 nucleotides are TGTGCCAGCAGCCAATTGGGGGACGGATACTATGGCTACACCTTC. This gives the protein CASSQLGDGYYGYTF. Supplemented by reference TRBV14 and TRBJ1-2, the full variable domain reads EAGVTQFPSHSVIEKGQTVTLRCDPISGHDNLYWYRRVMGKEIKFLLHFVKESKQDESGMPNNRFLAERTGGTYSTLKVQPAELEDSGVYFCASSQLGDGYYGYTFGSGTRLTVV.

The CDR3 DNA is TGTGCCAGCAGCTTACCTGAGATGACCGGGGAGCTGTTTTTT. Amino acids: CASSLPEMTGELFF. This chain uses TRBV7-6 with TRBJ2-2; no clear D. The ends were cut back, 2 bases at V and 5 bases at J, with 9 bases in the middle. In germline, CDR1 is SGHVS, CDR2 FNYEAQ. This CDR3 comprises 14 residues.

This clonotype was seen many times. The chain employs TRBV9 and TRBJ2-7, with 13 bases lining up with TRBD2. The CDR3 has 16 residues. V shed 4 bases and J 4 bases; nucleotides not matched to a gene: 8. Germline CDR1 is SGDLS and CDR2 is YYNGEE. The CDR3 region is CASSPSGTSGAYEQYF. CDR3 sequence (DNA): TGTGCCAGCAGCCCCAGCGGGACTAGCGGGGCGTACGAGCAGTACTTC.

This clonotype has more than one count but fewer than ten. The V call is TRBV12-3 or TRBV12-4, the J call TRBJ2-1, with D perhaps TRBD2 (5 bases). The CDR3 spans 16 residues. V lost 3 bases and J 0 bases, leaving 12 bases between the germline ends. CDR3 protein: CASSFLRLPSYNEQFF. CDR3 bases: TGTGCCAGCAGTTTTCTCCGACTACCCTCCTACAATGAGCAGTTCTTC.

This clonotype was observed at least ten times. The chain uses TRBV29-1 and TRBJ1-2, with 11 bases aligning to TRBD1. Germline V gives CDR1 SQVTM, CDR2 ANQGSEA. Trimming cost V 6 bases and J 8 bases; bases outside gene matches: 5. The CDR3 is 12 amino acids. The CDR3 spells CSVWTGGDGYTF. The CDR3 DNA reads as TGCAGCGTCTGGACAGGGGGCGACGGCTACACCTTC.

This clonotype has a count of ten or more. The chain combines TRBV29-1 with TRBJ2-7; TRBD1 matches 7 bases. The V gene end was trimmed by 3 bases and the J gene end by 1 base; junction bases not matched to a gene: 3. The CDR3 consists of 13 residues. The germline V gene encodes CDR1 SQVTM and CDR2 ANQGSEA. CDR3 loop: CSVETGISYEQYF. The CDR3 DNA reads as TGCAGCGTTGAGACAGGGATTTCCTACGAGCAGTACTTC.

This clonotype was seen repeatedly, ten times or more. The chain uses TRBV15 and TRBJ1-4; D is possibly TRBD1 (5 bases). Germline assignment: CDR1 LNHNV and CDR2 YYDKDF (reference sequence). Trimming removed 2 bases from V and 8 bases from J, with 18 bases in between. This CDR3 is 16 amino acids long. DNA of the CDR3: TGTGCCACCAGCAGATCGAAACAGGTGGTCGGCGAAAAACTGTTTTTT. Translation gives CATSRSKQVVGEKLFF.

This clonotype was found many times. The DNA for the CDR3 is TGCGCCAGCAGCACGGGACAGGGAAGTGAGACCCAGTACTTC. Its translation is CASSTGQGSETQYF. The gene calls are TRBV5-1 and TRBJ2-5; TRBD1 agrees at 9 bases. The germline V gene encodes CDR1 SGHRS and CDR2 YFSETQ. The V gene end was trimmed by 4 bases and the J gene end by 5 bases; junction bases not matched to a gene: 6. There are 14 residues in the CDR3.

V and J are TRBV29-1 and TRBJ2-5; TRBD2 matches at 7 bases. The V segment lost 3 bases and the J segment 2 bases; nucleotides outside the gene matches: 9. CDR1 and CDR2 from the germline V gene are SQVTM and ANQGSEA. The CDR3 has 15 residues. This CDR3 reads CSVEATTSAQETQYF. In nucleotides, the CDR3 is TGCAGCGTTGAGGCCACCACTAGCGCGCAAGAGACCCAGTACTTC.

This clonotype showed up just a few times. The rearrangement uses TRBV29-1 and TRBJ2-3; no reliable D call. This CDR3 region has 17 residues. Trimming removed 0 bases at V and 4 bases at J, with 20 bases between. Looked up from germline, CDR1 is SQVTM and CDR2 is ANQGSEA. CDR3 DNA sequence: TGCAGCGTTGAAGATGTGGGCTATGACCTACCGGCAGATACGCAGTATTTT. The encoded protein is CSVEDVGYDLPADTQYF.

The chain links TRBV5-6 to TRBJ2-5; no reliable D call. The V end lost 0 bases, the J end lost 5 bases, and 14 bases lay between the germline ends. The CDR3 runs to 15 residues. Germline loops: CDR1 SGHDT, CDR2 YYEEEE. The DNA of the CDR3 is TGTGCCAGCAGCTTGGCCAATGGGCGGACCGAGACCCAGTACTTC. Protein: CASSLANGRTETQYF.

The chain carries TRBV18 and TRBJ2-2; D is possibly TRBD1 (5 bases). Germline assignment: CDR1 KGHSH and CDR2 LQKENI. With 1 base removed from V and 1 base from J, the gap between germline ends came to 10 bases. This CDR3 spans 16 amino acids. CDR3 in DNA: TGTGCCAGCTCACCACTCCCCGGACAGAACACCGGGGAGCTGTTTTTT. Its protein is CASSPLPGQNTGELFF. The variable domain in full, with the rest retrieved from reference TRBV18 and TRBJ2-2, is NAGVMQNPRHLVRRRGQEARLRCSPMKGHSHVYWYRQLPEEGLKFMVYLQKENIIDESGMPKERFSAEFPKEGPSILRIQQVVRGDSAAYFCASSPLPGQNTGELFFGEGSRLTVL.

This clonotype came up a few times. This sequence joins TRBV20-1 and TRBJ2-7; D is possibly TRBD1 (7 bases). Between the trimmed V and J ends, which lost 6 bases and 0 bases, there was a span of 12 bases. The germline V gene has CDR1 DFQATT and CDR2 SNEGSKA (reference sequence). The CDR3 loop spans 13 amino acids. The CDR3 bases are TGCAGTGCCGGAGGGGGCGCCTCCTACGAGCAGTACTTC. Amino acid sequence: CSAGGGASYEQYF.

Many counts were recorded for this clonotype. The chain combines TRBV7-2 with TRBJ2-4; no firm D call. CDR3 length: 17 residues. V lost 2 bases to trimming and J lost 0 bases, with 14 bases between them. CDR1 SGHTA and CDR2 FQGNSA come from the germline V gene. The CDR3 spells CASSLSIRRLAKNIQYF. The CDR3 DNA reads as TGTGCCAGCAGCTTATCAATACGACGCTTAGCCAAAAACATTCAGTACTTC.

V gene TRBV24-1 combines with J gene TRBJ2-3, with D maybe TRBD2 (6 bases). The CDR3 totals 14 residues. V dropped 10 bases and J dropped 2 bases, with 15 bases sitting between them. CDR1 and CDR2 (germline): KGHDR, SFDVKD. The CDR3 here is CATPPEGLTDTQYF. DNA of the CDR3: TGTGCCACTCCCCCGGAGGGGCTCACAGATACGCAGTATTTT.

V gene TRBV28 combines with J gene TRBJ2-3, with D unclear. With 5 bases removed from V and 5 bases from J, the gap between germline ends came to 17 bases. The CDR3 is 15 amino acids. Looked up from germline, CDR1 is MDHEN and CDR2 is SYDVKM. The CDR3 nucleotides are TGTGCCAGCAGTATCCCTATGGACGGCAAAGATACGCAGTATTTT. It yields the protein CASSIPMDGKDTQYF.

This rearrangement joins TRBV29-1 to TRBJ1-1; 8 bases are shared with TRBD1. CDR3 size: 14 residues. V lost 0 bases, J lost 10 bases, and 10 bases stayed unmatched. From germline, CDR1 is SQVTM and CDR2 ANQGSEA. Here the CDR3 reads CSVEDHRGAAVAFF. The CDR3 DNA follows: TGCAGCGTTGAAGACCACAGGGGGGCTGCGGTAGCTTTCTTT.

The CDR3 DNA reads TGTGCCAGCAGCTTAGCCGGGACATCTCAAGGCTACGAGCAGTACTTC. It encodes CASSLAGTSQGYEQYF. The J gene is TRBJ2-7, the V gene TRBV7-8, with D perhaps TRBD1 (6 bases). The CDR3 spans 16 residues. The V end lost 0 bases, the J end lost 3 bases, and 15 bases lay between the germline ends. Germline V gene data show CDR1 as SGHVS and CDR2 as FQNEAQ.

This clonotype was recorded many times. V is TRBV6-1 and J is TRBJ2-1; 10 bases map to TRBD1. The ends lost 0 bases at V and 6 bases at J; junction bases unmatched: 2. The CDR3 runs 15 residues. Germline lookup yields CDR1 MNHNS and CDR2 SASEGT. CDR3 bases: TGTGCCAGCAGTGAAGCGGGGACAGGGGCCAATGAGCAGTTCTTC. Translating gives CASSEAGTGANEQFF.

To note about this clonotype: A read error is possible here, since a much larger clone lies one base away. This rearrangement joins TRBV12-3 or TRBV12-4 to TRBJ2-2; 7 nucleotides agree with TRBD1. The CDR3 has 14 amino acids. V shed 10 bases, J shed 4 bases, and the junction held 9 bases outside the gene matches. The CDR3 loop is CANIKGQSTGELFF. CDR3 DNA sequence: TGTGCCAACATTAAGGGACAGAGCACCGGGGAGCTGTTTTTT.

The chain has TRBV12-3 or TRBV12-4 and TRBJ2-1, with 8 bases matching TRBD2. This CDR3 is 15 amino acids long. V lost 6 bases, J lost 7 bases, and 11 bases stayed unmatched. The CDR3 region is CASRIGGAVMNEQFF. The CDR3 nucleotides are TGTGCCAGCAGGATCGGGGGGGCGGTGATGAATGAGCAGTTCTTC.

CDR3 bases: TGTGCCAGCAGACCCGGACCTCCTCGGAATCAGCCCCAGCATTTT. Encoded protein: CASRPGPPRNQPQHF. This chain links TRBV28 with TRBJ1-5; D not certain. The CDR3 extends over 15 amino acids. The germline V and J ends were trimmed by 6 bases and 4 bases, with 16 bases remaining between them. Germline CDR1 and CDR2: MDHEN and SYDVKM.

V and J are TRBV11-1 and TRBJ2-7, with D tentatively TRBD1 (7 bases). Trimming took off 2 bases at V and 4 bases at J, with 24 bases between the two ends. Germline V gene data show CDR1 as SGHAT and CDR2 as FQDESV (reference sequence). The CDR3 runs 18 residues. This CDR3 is CASSLQQGGLPEAYEQYF. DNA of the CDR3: TGTGCCAGCAGCTTACAGCAGGGGGGTCTCCCTGAGGCGTACGAGCAGTACTTC.